The rows below give T cell receptor beta chains drawn from one sample of a study of blood T cell repertoires in COVID-19. TCRdb keeps only in-frame clones here, not all; method: immunoSEQ multiplex PCR. The sample has tens of thousands of clones; around 93% are singletons. The sample comprised peripheral blood. The receptors stem from a human donor with active COVID-19. The donor label of this sample is uncertain. Both conserved end residues are part of each CDR3. The D gene is left open where the match is weak. The size field is filled for only some rows; it gives once, few, many or a size class.

d_gene: -
j_gene: TRBJ2-3
v_gene: TRBV2
abundance: -
CDR3nt: TGTGCTTCGGAACAGCTCGGAGATACGCAGTATTTT
CDR3aa: CASEQLGDTQYF

d_gene: -
j_gene: TRBJ2-7
v_gene: TRBV4-3
abundance: -
CDR3nt: TGCGCCAGCAGCCAAGGGTGGCAGGGCTCCTACGAGCAGTACTTC
CDR3aa: CASSQGWQGSYEQYF

d_gene: -
j_gene: TRBJ2-6
v_gene: TRBV6-4
abundance: -
CDR3nt: TGTGCCAGCAGTGGGAGCTCCTCTGGGGCCAACGTCCTGACTTTC
CDR3aa: CASSGSSSGANVLTF

d_gene: -
j_gene: TRBJ1-1
v_gene: TRBV7-9
abundance: -
CDR3nt: TGTGCCAGCAGCTTGGCGGGGACGAACACTGAAGCTTTCTTT
CDR3aa: CASSLAGTNTEAFF

d_gene: TRBD1
j_gene: TRBJ2-5
v_gene: TRBV24-1
abundance: -
CDR3nt: TGTGCCACCAGTGATGAATACAGGGGAAAGGGGGAGACCCAGTACTTC
CDR3aa: CATSDEYRGKGETQYF

d_gene: TRBD1
j_gene: TRBJ1-5
v_gene: TRBV6-5
abundance: -
CDR3nt: TGTGCCAGCAGCCGGGACAGGGGATATCAGCCCCAGCATTTT
CDR3aa: CASSRDRGYQPQHF

d_gene: -
j_gene: TRBJ2-5
v_gene: TRBV20-1
abundance: -
CDR3nt: TGCAGCGCGGGACACCAAGAGACCCAGTACTTC
CDR3aa: CSAGHQETQYF

d_gene: TRBD1
j_gene: TRBJ2-5
v_gene: TRBV9
abundance: -
CDR3nt: TGTGCCAGCAGCGTACAGGGGGCCCAAGAGACCCAGTACTTC
CDR3aa: CASSVQGAQETQYF

d_gene: -
j_gene: TRBJ2-1
v_gene: TRBV15
abundance: -
CDR3nt: TGTGCCACCAGCAGAGATCTAGAGGATGAGCAGTTCTTC
CDR3aa: CATSRDLEDEQFF

d_gene: TRBD1
j_gene: TRBJ1-1
v_gene: TRBV29-1
abundance: -
CDR3nt: TGCAGCGTCCCTGACAGGGGGACTGAAGCTTTCTTT
CDR3aa: CSVPDRGTEAFF

d_gene: -
j_gene: TRBJ2-2
v_gene: TRBV6-4
abundance: once
CDR3nt: TGTGCCAGCAGTGACTCGATGGCTAACACCGGGGAGCTGTTTTTT
CDR3aa: CASSDSMANTGELFF

d_gene: -
j_gene: TRBJ1-2
v_gene: TRBV2
abundance: many
CDR3nt: TGTGCCAGCAGTGGCCGAGAAACAACAGGGACCTATGGCTACACCTTC
CDR3aa: CASSGRETTGTYGYTF

d_gene: TRBD2
j_gene: TRBJ2-1
v_gene: TRBV3-1/TRBV3-2
abundance: -
CDR3nt: TGTGCCAGCAGCCCTATATGGACTAGCGGGGGGGCCAGGACTTTTGGTGAGCAGTTCTTC
CDR3aa: CASSPIWTSGGARTFGEQFF

d_gene: -
j_gene: TRBJ1-2
v_gene: TRBV2
abundance: -
CDR3nt: TGTGCCAGCAGTCGGGCCAGGGCGACGGTTAACTATGGCTACACCTTC
CDR3aa: CASSRARATVNYGYTF

d_gene: TRBD1
j_gene: TRBJ2-1
v_gene: TRBV3-1/TRBV3-2
abundance: -
CDR3nt: TGTGCCAGCAGCCCCGGGACAGGGGGCAACGAGCAGTTCTTC
CDR3aa: CASSPGTGGNEQFF

d_gene: TRBD1
j_gene: TRBJ1-1
v_gene: TRBV19
abundance: -
CDR3nt: TGTGCCAGTAGTATAAGTCCAGGGGGGAACACTGAAGCTTTCTTT
CDR3aa: CASSISPGGNTEAFF

d_gene: TRBD2
j_gene: TRBJ2-2
v_gene: TRBV10-1
abundance: -
CDR3nt: TGCGCCCGGGGCGGGGGCACCGGGGAGCTGTTTTTT
CDR3aa: CARGGGTGELFF

d_gene: TRBD1
j_gene: TRBJ1-5
v_gene: TRBV7-2
abundance: -
CDR3nt: TGTGCCAGCAGCTTCACAGGGGGCAATCAGCCCCAGCATTTT
CDR3aa: CASSFTGGNQPQHF